The clone carrying this TCR beta chain was recorded many times. Its antigen is as yet unknown. Germline V gene lookup returns CDR1 MNHEY and CDR2 SVGAGI. The V and J ends lost 4 bases and 4 bases respectively, with 10 bases between them. The CDR3 length is 13 residues. This record comes from a study of identical twins. Each CDR3 protein gets one entry after TCRdb re-called the 5' RACE reads with MiXCR. The sample lists some 240,000 distinct CDR3 sequences, about 8.3% occurring once. General study results and limits: Findings came from cross-sectional statistics, without long-term follow-up of donors. Cord blood's abundant beta clonotypes had fewer insertions, unlike memory repertoires.

The sample also formed part of further work on yellow fever vaccine responses in identical twins.

The V gene is TRBV6-5, the J gene TRBJ2-5; tentative D call: TRBD2 (6 bases). This clonotype originated in a woman younger than 30 in good health. Input material: CD8+ T cells sorted from blood. CDR3 coding DNA: TGTGCCAGCAGTTTGATGGGAGGAGAGACCCAGTACTTC. It translates to CASSLMGGETQYF.